This T cell receptor beta chain was sequenced for a study of cytomegalovirus exposure and HLA in healthy donors. As regards this clone: No antigen is known for it.

Amplification used 60 Vbeta primers and 13 Jbeta primers. Sequenced by immunoSEQ multiplex PCR; TCRdb stores in-frame clones only, minus some. The sample consists of 200,000 or so clones, around 83% of them appearing once. There are 17 residues in the CDR3. Germline CDR1 is SGHRS and CDR2 is YFSETQ. Trimming took off 0 bases at V and 2 bases at J, with 17 bases between the two ends. Study-wide results and caveats: Fewer N-insertions (relative to the approximately 670-donor mean) were reportedly seen in an Asian-associated ancestry cluster in a later analysis. Rarity held for most TCR sequences, but there were some public TCRs that occurred in many donors. HLA alleles showed associations with some 17,000 TCR beta sequences in a later analysis, at a 0.05 false discovery rate. The classifier was said to identify cytomegalovirus status with high specificity and sensitivity.

The source material was PBMCs. V usage is TRBV5-1 and J usage is TRBJ2-5; D is perhaps TRBD2 (6 bases). The source of this sequence is a woman between 50 and 59 years old in good health and CMV-seropositive. The CDR3 DNA sequence: TGCGCCAGCAGCTTGGGTACCGGGACCCGGGGGCAAGAGACCCAGTACTTC. It specifies CASSLGTGTRGQETQYF.